This T cell receptor beta chain was profiled in a study of blood T cells in healthy people across ages. Study results and caveats: Strong correlation linked observed beta diversity and percent naive T cells.

This clonotype was observed a few times. As yet, its antigen is unknown. Sample donors were healthy Caucasian individuals that came from Russia, aged 6 to 90. CDR1 and CDR2 (germline): DFQATT, SNEGSKA (reference sequence). The ends were cut back, 1 base at V and 4 bases at J, with 10 bases in the middle. The CDR3 totals 13 residues. Primed by a sample-barcoded 5' primer and a J-beta primer mix, a second PCR proceeded for 7 to 11 cycles. Every cDNA molecule carried a tag from a template-switch adaptor bearing 12 random nucleotides. TCRdb passed the 5' RACE reads through MiXCR, listing each CDR3 protein once. The repertoire holds around 1,900,000 distinct CDR3 sequences, 39% seen once, with 23% in the top ten.

This clonotype was sampled from a human donor in good health. The sequenced sample consisted of blood. This chain connects TRBV20-1 to TRBJ1-2; D perhaps matches TRBD1 (5 bases). The CDR3 region has the DNA TGCAGTGCTAGAGGAGTGGGGACCTATGGCTACACCTTC. This encodes CSARGVGTYGYTF.